The 11 T cell receptor beta chains reported below all come from one sample, sequenced in a study of PD-L1 blockade in urothelial cancer. Sequencing used immunoSEQ multiplex PCR; TCRdb keeps in-frame clones, though not all of them. Of approximately 88,000 clones listed, about four fifths were seen once; the top ten hold roughly 2%. Described time point: pretreatment peripheral blood. The input for sequencing was PBMCs, taken around atezolizumab (anti-PD-L1) treatment. Receptor source: a man between 60 and 75 years old with urothelial cancer.

The chain recombines TRBV19 with TRBJ2-2; 9 bases match TRBD2. With 4 bases clipped from V and 3 bases from J, the junction kept 15 bases outside the gene matches. Germline assignment: CDR1 LNHDA and CDR2 SQIVND (reference sequence). The CDR3 extends over 19 amino acids. The CDR3 region has the DNA TGTGCCAGTAGTAAGGGGCGGAGGCGGGGGGGCGGAGACACCGGGGAGCTGTTTTTT. Encoded protein: CASSKGRRRGGGDTGELFF.

The genes are TRBV7-9 and TRBJ2-5, with 8 bases identical to TRBD1. There are 15 residues in the CDR3. The trim removed 8 bases at V and 1 base at J, leaving 9 bases unmatched. The germline CDR1 and CDR2 sequences are SEHNR and FQNEAQ (reference sequence). The CDR3 DNA is TGTGCCAGCGACCCCGACAGGGGATTCCAAGAGACCCAGTACTTC. Its protein product is CASDPDRGFQETQYF.

This chain joins TRBV28 and TRBJ2-7, with 8 bases that match TRBD1. Trimming removed 5 bases from V and 1 base from J; junction bases left unmatched: 13. The CDR3 covers 17 residues. CDR1 is MDHEN, CDR2 SYDVKM, per germline. CDR3 nucleotides: TGTGCCAGCAGTCCCCGTCGGACAGGGTACCTTTCCTACGAGCAGTACTTC. Amino acids: CASSPRRTGYLSYEQYF.

The J gene is TRBJ2-7, the V gene TRBV30; TRBD2 matches at 8 bases. The CDR3 is made up of 16 amino acids. V lost 4 bases and J lost 5; bases outside the gene matches: 16. The germline gives CDR1 GTSNPN, CDR2 SVGIG (reference sequence). The CDR3 here is CAWTSRSASGYNEQYF. The CDR3 DNA reads TGTGCCTGGACCTCTCGATCGGCTAGCGGGTACAACGAGCAGTACTTC.

This clone showed up just once. The rearrangement joins TRBV27 to TRBJ1-1; D might be TRBD1 (6 bases). This CDR3 contains 13 residues. V was shortened by 8 bases and J by 8 bases, with 18 bases between the two germline ends. Germline CDR1 reads MNHEY; CDR2 reads SMNVEV (reference sequence). The CDR3, as DNA: TGTGCCAGCGCCAGGGTAGGGGGTATGGAAGCTTTCTTT. It translates to CASARVGGMEAFF.

This chain uses TRBV19 with TRBJ2-1, with TRBD2 matching 10 bases. From germline, CDR1 is LNHDA and CDR2 SQIVND (reference sequence). The CDR3 is 15 residues long. V trimming: 7 bases; J trimming: 9 bases; junction bases outside the gene matches: 12. CDR3 nucleotides: TGTGCCAGTAACACCGCTAGCGGGAGTCACGGTGAGCAGTTCTTC. Protein product: CASNTASGSHGEQFF.

The V and J genes are TRBV5-1 and TRBJ1-2, with D possibly being TRBD1 (5 bases). This CDR3 is 13 amino acids long. V lost 3 bases, J lost 6 bases, and 12 bases lay in between. Germline assignment: CDR1 SGHRS and CDR2 YFSETQ. This CDR3 is CASSSSPQDGYTF. The CDR3 DNA sequence: TGCGCCAGCAGCTCCAGCCCACAGGATGGCTACACCTTC.

This clone was counted a single time. The V gene is TRBV4-1, the J gene TRBJ2-1, with 14 positions matching TRBD2. Germline CDR1 MGHRA, CDR2 YSYEKL. This CDR3 has 16 residues. V lost 7 bases to trimming and J lost 10 bases; unmatched junction nucleotides: 12. Written as DNA, the CDR3 is TGCGCCAGCAAGGGACTAGCGGGAGAGACCTTTGGGGAGCAGTTCTTC. Amino acids: CASKGLAGETFGEQFF.

The V and J genes are TRBV27 and TRBJ2-1, with TRBD2 identical over 8 bases. CDR1 and CDR2 from the germline V gene are MNHEY and SMNVEV (reference sequence). V lost 8 bases and J lost 9; bases outside the gene matches: 18. The CDR3 has 16 amino acids. The CDR3 region is CASSREGLGVSGEQFF. The CDR3 DNA is TGTGCCAGCTCGAGAGAGGGACTAGGGGTTTCCGGTGAGCAGTTCTTC.

The chain recombines TRBV10-1 with TRBJ2-5; 9 nucleotides agree with TRBD2. The CDR3 has 15 residues. CDR1 and CDR2 from the germline V gene are WNHNN and SYGVQD (reference sequence). Losses at the gene ends were 2 bases for V and 3 bases for J; bases not matched to a gene: 4. The CDR3 sequence is CASSEMIAGEETQYF. The CDR3, as DNA: TGCGCCAGCAGTGAGATGATAGCGGGGGAAGAGACCCAGTACTTC.

The V gene is TRBV6-5, the J gene TRBJ2-7, with TRBD1 matching over 8 bases. The V gene's germline CDR1 is MNHEY and CDR2 SVGAGI. V lost 5 bases and J lost 3; bases outside the gene matches: 9. This CDR3 spans 15 amino acids. For the CDR3, the DNA is TGTGCCAGCAGTAAACAGGGGGAATACGGCTACGAGCAGTACTTC. Protein: CASSKQGEYGYEQYF.